A selection of T cell receptor beta chains follows, all from one sample in a study of cytomegalovirus exposure and HLA in healthy donors. Repertoires were generated with immunoSEQ multiplex PCR, while TCRdb's copy carries only in-frame clones and drops some. The sample has 100,000 to 150,000 clones; the top ten hold 1.5% to 1.7%. Sequencing was performed on PBMCs. The receptor source for this set is a middle-aged woman in good health and CMV-seronegative. Both conserved end residues are part of each CDR3.

J,V,CDR3
TRBJ2-3,TRBV2,CASSVTGGTDTQYF
TRBJ2-5,TRBV5-1,CASSLAPGETQYF
TRBJ2-3,TRBV5-1,CASSWGPKAGATDTQYF
TRBJ2-1,TRBV15,CATSTPSGGAVYNEQFF
TRBJ1-4,TRBV7-6,CASSLTGPGGSEKLFF
TRBJ1-6,TRBV19,CASTMDRAGSPLHF
.,TRBV6-5,CASGTGDYEQYF
.,TRBV28,CGSGGYGIYEQYF
TRBJ1-3,TRBV19,CASSPGDRAGGNTIYF
TRBJ1-2,TRBV7-8,CASSLEAGGLSYGYTF
TRBJ1-1,TRBV6-4,CASSERRGQGEAFF
TRBJ2-3,TRBV6-1,CASGLTSSRTDTQYF
TRBJ1-5,TRBV6-1,CASRTGQGGNQPQHF
TRBJ2-2,TRBV2,CASDSAGGTGELFF
TRBJ1-2,TRBV5-6,CASSLYRGGRGYTF
TRBJ2-5,TRBV4-1,CASSQGLAGGWIRETQYF
TRBJ2-2,TRBV7-6,CASSLTRNTGELFF
TRBJ1-2,TRBV4-2,CASSQDLLGGYGYTF
TRBJ1-1,TRBV10-3,CAISDRGENTEAFF
TRBJ1-1,TRBV5-1,CASTTGGAGSEAFF
TRBJ1-2,TRBV18,CASSPQSPRQGGNGYTF
TRBJ2-7,TRBV11-2,CASSLDFNSPYEQYF
TRBJ2-1,TRBV19,CASTNSWGTGGNEQFF
TRBJ2-5,TRBV29-1,CSVGDRGRETQYF
TRBJ2-2,TRBV5-1,CASSLGVVAGGTTGELFF
TRBJ2-1,TRBV10-3,CAASGLAGGNEQFF
TRBJ2-3,TRBV19,CASSRLAGDRRDTQYF
TRBJ1-1,TRBV13,CASSLAGGAVAFF
TRBJ2-7,TRBV6-1,CASSDRTGVYEQYF
TRBJ1-6,TRBV27,CASSLRVASSYNSPLHF
TRBJ2-3,TRBV7-2,CASNLEPGKRDTQYF
TRBJ1-3,TRBV7-9,CASSLGSGGASGNTIYF
TRBJ2-7,TRBV5-6,CASSLGGGANYEQYF
TRBJ1-5,TRBV6-1,CASSEEPGNQPQHF
TRBJ2-3,TRBV19,CASSVGTERTNTQYF
TRBJ2-1,TRBV18,CASSPVGLGYNEQFF
TRBJ1-4,TRBV11-2,CASSLNMEKLFF